This TCR beta chain emerged from a study of T cells after yellow fever vaccination. Study-level results: Reappearing after the booster were most of the clones from primary vaccination (roughly 95% CD4, 88% CD8). There was a possibility that FACS-sorted repertoires contained abundant clonotypes contaminating from the bulk population. Only a small proportion of the clonotypes turned up in both the CD4 and the CD8 compartments, likely arising from convergent recombination. Peaking faster, on day 5 versus 15, the secondary response was nonetheless weaker.

TCRdb reprocessed the 5' RACE reads via MiXCR and lists one record per CDR3 protein. The sample contains some 560,000 distinct CDR3 sequences, about a sixth of which appear only once. The CDR3 is made up of 13 amino acids. Trimming pared 2 bases from V and 8 bases from J, leaving 10 bases between. Germline CDR1 MNHEY, CDR2 SVGEGT. With regard to this clonotype: Its antigen remains unidentified.

Sequences were derived from PBMCs, sampled less than 6 days after the first yellow fever vaccination. The rearrangement uses TRBV6-2 or TRBV6-3 and TRBJ2-1; tentatively, D is TRBD1 (5 bases). The receptor was derived from a man aged 18 to 30 who received the YFV17D yellow fever vaccine. The CDR3 loop is CASSYVRVYEQFF. CDR3 sequence (DNA): TGTGCCAGCAGTTACGTCAGGGTTTATGAGCAGTTCTTC.